What follows describes a single T cell receptor (beta chain). Clones were sequenced by immunoSEQ multiplex PCR, and TCRdb holds only the in-frame ones, with some missing. The sample records roughly 14,000 clones, more than 85% being singletons. The source of the sample is a study of blood T cell repertoires in COVID-19. Study at large: Material from acute and convalescent COVID-19 was sourced from the United States, Italy and Spain.

There are 12 residues in the CDR3. V dropped 5 bases and J dropped 7 bases, with 11 bases sitting between them. The TCR comes from a man aged 55 to 70 with acute or convalescent COVID-19. Material for sequencing was peripheral blood. The chain uses TRBV12-3 or TRBV12-4 and TRBJ1-1; TRBD1 might be the D (5 bases). CDR3 sequence: CASSPQGYEAFF. Written as DNA, the CDR3 is TGTGCCAGCAGTCCCCAGGGTTATGAAGCTTTCTTT.